Below, 27 T cell receptor beta chains from the same sample are listed, as sequenced in a study of blood T cell repertoires in COVID-19 (dated by TCRdb to 2019 to 2021). Libraries were built with the immunoSEQ multiplex PCR assay. TCRdb stores this immuneACCESS table with in-frame sequences only. Part of the clones is absent; in the studies checked, under half of the shortfall reflects unresolved V genes, and no reason is known for the rest. The sample includes some 240,000 clones, with around four fifths observed a single time. Around 4.1% of the sample goes to the ten largest clones. The sample comprised PBMCs or T cells enriched from blood (not recorded which). The source of these receptors is a man aged 30 to 45 with acute COVID-19.

This clone came up once. This chain links TRBV7-6 with TRBJ2-2, with 10 nucleotides matching TRBD1. The CDR3 length is 16 residues. Trimming took 5 bases from V and 2 from J; bases not matched to a gene: 5. Germline CDR1 and CDR2: SGHVS and FNYEAQ. The CDR3, as DNA: TGTGCCAGCAGCGCCGACAGGGGGCCAAACACCGGGGAGCTGTTTTTT. Its protein product is CASSADRGPNTGELFF. Full variable domain (outside the CDR3, taken from reference TRBV7-6 and TRBJ2-2): GAGVSQSPRYKVTKRGQDVALRCDPISGHVSLYWYRQALGQGPEFLTYFNYEAQQDKSGLPNDRFSAERPEGSISTLTIQRTEQRDSAMYRCASSADRGPNTGELFFGEGSRLTVL.

J is TRBJ1-1 and V is TRBV7-2, with 7 bases lining up with TRBD1. Germline V lookup: CDR1 SGHTA, CDR2 FQGNSA. There are 13 residues in the CDR3. J was trimmed by 6 bases and V by 5 bases; bases with no gene match: 6. CDR3 protein: CASSPSGGPEAFF. CDR3 bases: TGTGCCAGCAGCCCGTCAGGGGGGCCTGAAGCTTTCTTT.

The V call is TRBV7-6, the J call TRBJ2-1; D is uncertain. CDR3 size: 14 residues. From germline, CDR1 is SGHVS and CDR2 FNYEAQ. The V and J ends lost 7 bases and 0 bases respectively, with 10 bases between them. The chain's CDR3 is CASTLGTSYNEQFF. As DNA, the CDR3 is TGTGCCAGCACGCTAGGAACCTCCTACAATGAGCAGTTCTTC.

The genes are TRBV24-1 and TRBJ2-1, with TRBD1 matching 7 bases. The V and J ends lost 3 bases and 3 bases, in that order; junction bases with no gene match: 10. From germline, CDR1 is KGHDR and CDR2 SFDVKD. CDR3 size: 17 residues. CDR3: CATSDAGGDYRYNEQFF. For the CDR3, the DNA is TGTGCCACCAGTGATGCAGGGGGTGACTATCGCTACAATGAGCAGTTCTTC.

The chain recombines TRBV2 with TRBJ1-2, with 7 bases aligning to TRBD1. There are 13 residues in the CDR3. J gave up 5 bases and V 4 bases, and 4 bases lay outside the gene matches. Germline V lookup: CDR1 SNHLY, CDR2 FYNNEI. Here the CDR3 reads CASSGQGFYGYTF. The CDR3 coding sequence is TGTGCCAGCAGTGGACAGGGATTTTATGGCTACACCTTC. Filled out from reference TRBV2 and TRBJ1-2, the complete variable domain reads EPEVTQTPSHQVTQMGQEVILRCVPISNHLYFYWYRQILGQKVEFLVSFYNNEISEKSEIFDDQFSVERPDGSNFTLKIRSTKLEDSAMYFCASSGQGFYGYTFGSGTRLTVV.

The V gene is TRBV6-1, the J gene TRBJ1-5; D perhaps matches TRBD1 (5 bases). The germline V gene encodes CDR1 MNHNS and CDR2 SASEGT. The V and J ends lost 1 base and 2 bases respectively, with 9 bases between them. This CDR3 spans 15 amino acids. Here the CDR3 DNA reads TGTGCCAGCAGTGAAGATGGGGGGGGCAATCAGCCCCAGCATTTT. Protein: CASSEDGGGNQPQHF.

The rearrangement links TRBV9 to TRBJ2-3; D perhaps matches TRBD1 (5 bases). The V end was cut by 4 bases, the J end by 3 bases, with 18 bases between. The length of the CDR3 is 16 residues. The germline gives CDR1 SGDLS, CDR2 YYNGEE. CDR3 protein: CASSTSQGRATDTQYF. CDR3 DNA: TGTGCCAGCAGCACCTCTCAGGGAAGGGCGACAGATACGCAGTATTTT.

This chain joins TRBV7-8 and TRBJ2-5; 9 nucleotides agree with TRBD2. CDR3 size: 14 residues. The germline V gene encodes CDR1 SGHVS and CDR2 FQNEAQ. V dropped 7 bases and J dropped 5; count of bases not matched to a gene: 8. The CDR3 region has the DNA TGTGCCAGCACTGTGGGACTAGCTCGGGAGACCCAGTACTTC. Protein: CASTVGLARETQYF. The full variable domain, with the rest looked up from reference TRBV7-8 and TRBJ2-5, is GAGVSQSPRYKVAKRGQDVALRCDPISGHVSLFWYQQALGQGPEFLTYFQNEAQLDKSGLPSDRFFAERPEGSVSTLKIQRTQQEDSAVYLCASTVGLARETQYFGPGTRLLVL.

The V gene is TRBV5-4, the J gene TRBJ2-7; 10 nucleotides align to TRBD1. After removal of 4 bases from V and 7 bases from J, the junction contained 5 bases not matched to a gene. Germline CDR1 is SGHNT and CDR2 is YYREEE (reference sequence). The CDR3 runs 13 residues. The CDR3 DNA reads as TGTGCCAGCAGCAGACAGGGGGCGCGAGAGCAGTACGTC. Residues: CASSRQGAREQYV.

The chain is built from TRBV3-1 (or the pseudogene TRBV3-2) and TRBJ2-1; 9 nucleotides line up with TRBD2. Trimming removed 4 bases from V and 8 bases from J; junction bases left unmatched: 3. Germline V gives CDR1 LGHDT, CDR2 YNNKEL (reference sequence). The CDR3 is 13 amino acids. CDR3 loop: CASSRGLADEQFF. In nucleotides, the CDR3 is TGTGCCAGCAGCCGGGGACTAGCCGATGAGCAGTTCTTC.

Comments on this clone: The sample contains more than one DNA sequence encoding this CDR3. The V and J genes are TRBV7-6 and TRBJ1-1, with D possibly TRBD1 on 6 matching bases. Germline values: CDR1 SGHVS, CDR2 FNYEAQ. The CDR3 loop spans 13 amino acids. V lost 3 bases to trimming and J lost 1 base, with 6 bases between them. The DNA for the CDR3 is TGTGCCAGCAGCTTGGGACAGAACACTGAAGCTTTCTTT. This gives the protein CASSLGQNTEAFF.

The chain carries TRBV19 and TRBJ1-2; D remains unclear. This CDR3 comprises 13 residues. Trimming left V 5 bases short and J 7 bases short, with 14 bases between. Germline V gene data show CDR1 as LNHDA and CDR2 as SQIVND (reference sequence). Here the CDR3 DNA reads TGTGCCAGTAGTCAGGTTCCAGGTAGTGGCTACACCTTC. This sequence encodes CASSQVPGSGYTF.

The chain joins TRBV5-4 to TRBJ1-4; D call uncertain. This CDR3 spans 13 amino acids. Trimming took off 0 bases at V and 6 bases at J, with 6 bases between the two ends. Looked up from germline, CDR1 is SGHNT and CDR2 is YYREEE (reference sequence). In nucleotides, the CDR3 is TGTGCCAGCAGCTTGGATCGGTATGAAAAACTGTTTTTT. This sequence encodes CASSLDRYEKLFF.

V usage is TRBV10-1 and J usage is TRBJ2-1, with 9 bases that match TRBD2. This CDR3 is 16 amino acids long. V shed 4 bases, J shed 2 bases, and the junction held 6 bases outside the gene matches. CDR1 and CDR2 (germline): WNHNN, SYGVQD (reference sequence). CDR3 nucleotides: TGCGCCAGCAGTGCGGGCCTAGCGGGGACCTACAATGAGCAGTTCTTC. As protein: CASSAGLAGTYNEQFF.

The sample holds a few counts of this clone. This chain uses TRBV6-4 with TRBJ1-1, with TRBD1 as a possible D gene (5 bases). V was shortened by 6 bases and J by 8 bases, with 19 bases between the two germline ends. Germline values: CDR1 MRHNA, CDR2 SNTAGT. CDR3 size: 14 residues. CDR3 region: CASRPRDSSPEAFF. The CDR3 DNA reads as TGTGCCAGCAGACCCCGGGACTCGTCCCCCGAAGCTTTCTTT.

The V and J genes are TRBV28 and TRBJ1-4, with TRBD1 identical over 8 bases. The germline gives CDR1 MDHEN, CDR2 SYDVKM. The V segment lost 1 base and the J segment 2 bases; nucleotides outside the gene matches: 3. This CDR3 spans 16 amino acids. The CDR3 here is CASSLYQGATNEKLFF. In nucleotides, the CDR3 is TGTGCCAGCAGTTTATACCAGGGGGCGACTAATGAAAAACTGTTTTTT.

The chain has TRBV19 and TRBJ2-1, with 10 bases fitting TRBD2. Germline V gene sequence: CDR1 LNHDA, CDR2 SQIVND (reference sequence). V trimming: 5 bases; J trimming: 6 bases; junction bases outside the gene matches: 1. The CDR3 is made up of 13 amino acids. The CDR3 nucleotides read TGTGCCAGTAGTCTAGCGGGAGCCAATGAGCAGTTCTTC. Translation: CASSLAGANEQFF.

The chain couples TRBV7-7 to TRBJ2-5, with D possibly TRBD2 on 6 matching bases. With 1 base removed from V and 2 bases from J, the gap between germline ends came to 17 bases. CDR3 length: 17 amino acids. Germline CDR1 is SSHAT and CDR2 is FNYEAQ (reference sequence). This CDR3 is CASSLGDFPLGQETQYF. CDR3 DNA: TGTGCCAGCAGCTTAGGGGACTTCCCCTTGGGGCAAGAGACCCAGTACTTC.

The chain is built from TRBV5-6 and TRBJ2-7; 8 bases are a match to TRBD1. V lost 0 bases to trimming and J lost 4 bases; unmatched junction nucleotides: 3. From germline, CDR1 is SGHDT and CDR2 YYEEEE. The CDR3 is made up of 14 amino acids. In DNA form, the CDR3 reads TGTGCCAGCAGCTTGGGCAGGGGGCCTTACGAGCAGTACGTC. Translating gives CASSLGRGPYEQYV.

The chain is built from TRBV7-9 and TRBJ2-1; TRBD2 matches 10 bases. V lost 5 bases to trimming and J lost 4 bases; unmatched junction nucleotides: 11. This CDR3 comprises 17 residues. The germline CDR1 and CDR2 sequences are SEHNR and FQNEAQ (reference sequence). The CDR3 region has the DNA TGTGCCAGCAGCGGGGTTATTAGCGGGAGGCTTTACAATGAGCAGTTCTTC. Translated: CASSGVISGRLYNEQFF.

This sequence joins TRBV30 and TRBJ2-1; TRBD1 might be the D (6 bases). CDR1 is GTSNPN and CDR2 is SVGIG in the germline V gene (reference sequence). The CDR3 length is 13 residues. Trimming stripped 6 bases from V and 7 bases from J, with 16 bases between. CDR3 loop: CACGPTGINEQFF. CDR3 sequence (DNA): TGTGCCTGCGGGCCAACAGGGATAAATGAGCAGTTCTTC. The full variable domain, its missing parts supplied by reference TRBV30 and TRBJ2-1, is SQTIHQWPATLVQPVGSPLSLECTVEGTSNPNLYWYRQAAGRGLQLLFYSVGIGQISSEVPQNLSASRPQDRQFILSSKKLLLSDSGFYLCACGPTGINEQFFGPGTRLTVL.

The chain has TRBV11-2 and TRBJ2-5; D unresolved. The CDR3 runs to 13 residues. Germline V gives CDR1 SGHAT, CDR2 FQNNGV. Trimming took 6 bases from V and 5 from J, leaving 13 bases between them. Here the CDR3 DNA reads TGTGCCAGCAGAGTAGTCGGGTGGGAGACCCAGTACTTC. Its protein is CASRVVGWETQYF.

The rearrangement joins TRBV5-1 to TRBJ1-2, with a tentative D call TRBD1 (6 bases). CDR3 length: 14 residues. Trimming left V 6 bases short and J 4 bases short, with 16 bases between. Per germline, CDR1 SGHRS and CDR2 YFSETQ. CDR3 DNA sequence: TGCGCCAGCACCCACGGGGGGGCGCCCTATGGCTACACCTTC. The encoded protein is CASTHGGAPYGYTF. Filled out from reference TRBV5-1 and TRBJ1-2, the complete variable domain reads KAGVTQTPRYLIKTRGQQVTLSCSPISGHRSVSWYQQTPGQGLQFLFEYFSETQRNKGNFPGRFSGRQFSNSRSEMNVSTLELGDSALYLCASTHGGAPYGYTFGSGTRLTVV.

V and J are TRBV2 and TRBJ1-5, with TRBD1 matching 7 bases. This CDR3 contains 15 residues. Per germline, CDR1 SNHLY and CDR2 FYNNEI. Trimming took 5 bases from V and 2 from J; bases not matched to a gene: 6. In DNA, the CDR3 is TGTGCCAGCAGTCGACAGGGTACGGGCAATCAGCCCCAGCATTTT. Its protein is CASSRQGTGNQPQHF.

CDR3 sequence (DNA): TGTGCCAGCAGCTTACAGGTGGCCGGGGAGCTGTTTTTT. Its translation: CASSLQVAGELFF. The chain couples TRBV12-3 or TRBV12-4 to TRBJ2-2; TRBD1 is a possible D gene (5 bases). V was pared by 6 bases and J by 6 bases, with 11 bases between. The CDR3 is 13 amino acids.

In its sample, this clone was seen once. The CDR3 DNA follows: TGCGCCAGCCGACAGGGCAACACAGATACGCAGTATTTT. Its protein product is CASRQGNTDTQYF. The chain is built from TRBV10-2 and TRBJ2-3; TRBD1 agrees at 7 bases. V shed 8 bases and J 2 bases; nucleotides not matched to a gene: 4. Germline CDR1 WSHSY, CDR2 SAAADI. The CDR3 consists of 13 residues.

The chain is built from TRBV6-1 and TRBJ2-3, with TRBD2 matching over 7 bases. V shed 1 base, J shed 4 bases, and the junction held 2 bases outside the gene matches. CDR3 length: 14 amino acids. Looked up from germline, CDR1 is MNHNS and CDR2 is SASEGT. The CDR3 is CASSEGGRADTQYF. CDR3 nucleotide sequence: TGTGCCAGCAGTGAAGGGGGGAGGGCAGATACGCAGTATTTT.